Shown below are 28 T cell receptor beta chains from a single sample sequenced in a study of T cell changes during pregnancy in multiple sclerosis. Assay: immunoSEQ multiplex PCR; the TCRdb copy retains only in-frame clones and omits some. The sample holds tens of thousands of clones, around 92% seen once. Sequenced material: CD8+ T cells from peripheral blood mononuclear cells, taken in the third trimester of pregnancy. The receptors come from a female donor with multiple sclerosis, enrolled in a pregnancy study.

This clone was seen just once. This chain uses TRBV6-5 with TRBJ2-1, with D perhaps TRBD2 (6 bases). This CDR3 region has 12 residues. V was pared by 5 bases and J by 11 bases, with 13 bases between. Germline V gives CDR1 MNHEY, CDR2 SVGAGI. CDR3 protein: CASSPPGLKQFF. For the CDR3, the DNA is TGTGCCAGCAGTCCCCCGGGACTCAAGCAGTTCTTC.

The gene calls are TRBV11-1 and TRBJ2-3, with D possibly TRBD2 on 6 matching bases. CDR1 and CDR2 (germline): SGHAT, FQDESV (reference sequence). V gave up 5 bases and J gave up 5 bases, with 14 bases separating them. The length of the CDR3 is 14 residues. The CDR3 nucleotides read TGTGCCAGCAGCCCGGAGCGGGCCCTAGATACGCAGTATTTT. Residues: CASSPERALDTQYF.

In its sample, this clone was seen once. The rearrangement links TRBV9 to TRBJ1-2; TRBD1 matches 7 bases. This CDR3 spans 15 amino acids. V lost 3 bases, J lost 8 bases, and 13 bases stayed unmatched. Germline V gene lookup returns CDR1 SGDLS and CDR2 YYNGEE. CDR3 DNA sequence: TGTGCCAGCAGCGAAGACAGGGAGGATCGAATCGGCTACACCTTC. Encoded protein: CASSEDREDRIGYTF.

The chain joins TRBV19 to TRBJ1-5; 7 bases align to TRBD1. The CDR3 has 14 amino acids. CDR1 is LNHDA, CDR2 SQIVND, per germline (reference sequence). The V gene end was trimmed by 7 bases and the J gene end by 1 base; junction bases not matched to a gene: 4. The CDR3 coding sequence is TGTGCCAGTAACTCGGGACAGAGCAATCAGCCCCAGCATTTT. This encodes CASNSGQSNQPQHF.

The chain employs TRBV11-2 and TRBJ2-2; D is perhaps TRBD1 (5 bases). The length of the CDR3 is 12 residues. The germline V gene has CDR1 SGHAT and CDR2 FQNNGV. Trimming took off 4 bases at V and 6 bases at J, with 6 bases between the two ends. CDR3 sequence reads: CASSWGSGELFF. CDR3 nucleotide sequence: TGTGCCAGCAGCTGGGGCTCCGGGGAGCTGTTTTTT. The full variable domain, completed using reference TRBV11-2 and TRBJ2-2, is EAGVAQSPRYKIIEKRQSVAFWCNPISGHATLYWYQQILGQGPKLLIQFQNNGVVDDSQLPKDRFSAERLKGVDSTLKIQPAKLEDSAVYLCASSWGSGELFFGEGSRLTVL.

The chain is built from TRBV4-1 and TRBJ2-2, with 9 bases matching TRBD1. Germline trimming cut 3 bases from V and 2 bases from J; bases unmatched to any gene: 1. Germline V gene data show CDR1 as MGHRA and CDR2 as YSYEKL. The CDR3 is made up of 15 amino acids. The CDR3 coding sequence is TGCGCCAGCAGCCAGGACAGGGGAAACACCGGGGAGCTGTTTTTT. Its protein is CASSQDRGNTGELFF.

Details on this clone: One end of the junction fails to match germline, which may point to a read error. The chain uses TRBV7-7 and TRBJ2-1; D remains unclear. The CDR3 is 15 residues long. Germline V gene sequence: CDR1 SSHAT, CDR2 FNYEAQ (reference sequence). CDR3 bases: TGTGCTAGCAGCTTCGAACCGAGCTCCTACAATGAGCAGTTCTTC. Its translation: CASSFEPSSYNEQFF.

This clone was found once. The chain carries TRBV6-1 and TRBJ2-5; D unclear. The CDR3 sequence is 15 residues long. Trimming shortened V by 0 bases and J by 1 base, and 9 bases separated the two germline ends. The germline CDR1 and CDR2 sequences are MNHNS and SASEGT. Here the CDR3 DNA reads TGTGCCAGCAGTGAAGCGCCTGCCGGCCAAGAGACCCAGTACTTC. Its translation is CASSEAPAGQETQYF.

The V and J genes are TRBV7-9 and TRBJ1-2; D is perhaps TRBD1 (5 bases). The V end was cut by 5 bases, the J end by 1 base, with 14 bases between. Germline V gene sequence: CDR1 SEHNR, CDR2 FQNEAQ (reference sequence). There are 15 residues in the CDR3. The CDR3 reads CASSTTQGLNYGYTF. The CDR3 DNA is TGTGCCAGCAGCACAACTCAGGGTCTTAACTATGGCTACACCTTC. Based on the CDR3 plus reference TRBV7-9 and TRBJ1-2, the full variable domain is DTGVSQNPRHKITKRGQNVTFRCDPISEHNRLYWYRQTLGQGPEFLTYFQNEAQLEKSRLLSDRFSAERPKGSFSTLEIQRTEQGDSAMYLCASSTTQGLNYGYTFGSGTRLTVV.

J is TRBJ1-2 and V is TRBV5-5; 9 bases align to TRBD1. The J segment lost 3 bases and the V segment lost 4 bases, leaving 7 bases of the junction unmatched. The CDR3 extends over 15 amino acids. Germline V gives CDR1 SGHKS, CDR2 YYEKEE (reference sequence). CDR3 sequence (DNA): TGTGCCAGCAGCGGAACAACAGGGGGCGACTATGGCTACACCTTC. It is translated as CASSGTTGGDYGYTF.

The chain joins TRBV27 to TRBJ2-3; no firm D call. V was shortened by 3 bases and J by 5 bases, with 3 bases between the two germline ends. The CDR3 sequence is 11 residues long. Germline CDR1 reads MNHEY; CDR2 reads SMNVEV (reference sequence). Here the CDR3 reads CASSFLDTQYF. The CDR3 nucleotides read TGTGCCAGCAGTTTCCTAGATACGCAGTATTTT.

The V gene is TRBV9, the J gene TRBJ1-1; unclear D gene. The CDR3 runs to 13 residues. Germline V CDR1 and CDR2: SGDLS, YYNGEE. Trimming removed 3 bases from V and 0 bases from J, with 6 bases in between. The CDR3 sequence: CASSAGLNTEAFF. The CDR3 DNA is TGTGCCAGCAGCGCGGGATTGAACACTGAAGCTTTCTTT.

This clone was counted a single time. The chain employs TRBV5-1 and TRBJ1-1; D perhaps matches TRBD1 (5 bases). The CDR3 has 12 amino acids. The V end was cut by 6 bases, the J end by 3 bases, with 9 bases between. Per the germline V gene, CDR1 is SGHRS and CDR2 is YFSETQ. The CDR3 DNA is TGCGCCAGCATCGGAGGGGACACTGAAGCTTTCTTT. The encoded protein is CASIGGDTEAFF.

The V call is TRBV2, the J call TRBJ2-3; 9 bases map to TRBD1. Germline CDR1 SNHLY, CDR2 FYNNEI. The CDR3 is 19 amino acids. V shed 6 bases and J 0 bases; nucleotides not matched to a gene: 16. CDR3 sequence (DNA): TGTGCCAGCAGCGACCGGACAGGGGTCGAACTCTCTAGCACAGATACGCAGTATTTT. Amino acids: CASSDRTGVELSSTDTQYF. Full variable domain (rest looked up from reference TRBV2 and TRBJ2-3): EPEVTQTPSHQVTQMGQEVILRCVPISNHLYFYWYRQILGQKVEFLVSFYNNEISEKSEIFDDQFSVERPDGSNFTLKIRSTKLEDSAMYFCASSDRTGVELSSTDTQYFGPGTRLTVL.

The CDR3 spells CASSTYTGELFF. The CDR3 DNA follows: TGTGCCAGCAGCACATACACCGGGGAGCTGTTTTTT. This rearrangement joins TRBV5-6 to TRBJ2-2; D is uncertain. Germline V gene lookup returns CDR1 SGHDT and CDR2 YYEEEE. This CDR3 has 12 amino acids. The V and J ends lost 4 bases and 3 bases respectively, with 4 bases between them.

The chain links TRBV6-5 to TRBJ1-4; possible D gene TRBD1, 5 bases. V shed 6 bases and J shed 5 bases, with 16 bases lying between them. This CDR3 comprises 15 residues. Germline lookup yields CDR1 MNHEY and CDR2 SVGAGI. CDR3 nucleotides: TGTGCCAGCAGCAGGGCCCTACGCAAAAATGAAAAACTGTTTTTT. Residues: CASSRALRKNEKLFF.

This clone came up once. This rearrangement joins TRBV7-9 to TRBJ2-5; a weak D match, TRBD1 (5 bases). CDR1 is SEHNR and CDR2 is FQNEAQ in the germline V gene (reference sequence). The CDR3 is 14 amino acids. Trimming left V 1 base short and J 5 bases short, with 11 bases between. This chain's CDR3 is CASSLVAGWETQYF. CDR3 sequence (DNA): TGTGCCAGCAGCTTAGTCGCAGGGTGGGAGACCCAGTACTTC.

The rearrangement joins TRBV6-1 to TRBJ1-2; TRBD1 might be the D (6 bases). The CDR3 totals 11 residues. CDR1 and CDR2 (germline): MNHNS, SASEGT. V shed 8 bases and J shed 14 bases, with 18 bases lying between them. The CDR3 region has the DNA TGTGCCAGCGTCCCGGCAGGGGCGTATACCTTC. The encoded protein is CASVPAGAYTF.

This sequence joins TRBV6-5 and TRBJ1-2, with 7 bases that match TRBD1. Unmatched junction bases numbered 6, after V lost 4 bases and J lost 4 bases. Germline V gene lookup returns CDR1 MNHEY and CDR2 SVGAGI. This CDR3 contains 14 residues. The CDR3: CASSFYGTAYGYTF. CDR3 sequence (DNA): TGTGCCAGCAGTTTCTACGGGACAGCCTATGGCTACACCTTC.

The chain combines TRBV29-1 with TRBJ2-2, with 7 bases that match TRBD2. Per germline, CDR1 SQVTM and CDR2 ANQGSEA. The CDR3 is made up of 16 amino acids. V shed 0 bases, J shed 6 bases, and the junction held 10 bases outside the gene matches. CDR3 amino acids: CSVEDPGTTLPGELFF. The CDR3, as DNA: TGCAGCGTTGAAGACCCCGGGACTACCCTCCCCGGGGAGCTGTTTTTT.

This chain connects TRBV9 to TRBJ2-1; 9 bases map to TRBD1. CDR3 size: 16 residues. The junction had 12 bases not matched to a gene; V was cut back by 1 base and J by 10 bases. Germline CDR1 is SGDLS and CDR2 is YYNGEE. The CDR3 region has the DNA TGTGCCAGCAGCGTAAGCGGCGAACAGGGGGCAGGGGAGCAGTTCTTC. Protein: CASSVSGEQGAGEQFF.

The chain employs TRBV2 and TRBJ1-6; 7 bases match TRBD1. Per germline, CDR1 SNHLY and CDR2 FYNNEI. Trimming took 6 bases from V and 0 from J; bases not matched to a gene: 8. The length of the CDR3 is 17 residues. CDR3 amino acids: CASSGQVISSYNSPLHF. CDR3 bases: TGTGCCAGCAGCGGACAGGTGATTAGCTCCTATAATTCACCCCTCCACTTT.

CDR3 region: CASPAATEAFF. CDR3 nucleotide sequence: TGTGCCAGTCCTGCCGCGACTGAAGCTTTCTTT. The chain is built from TRBV2 and TRBJ1-1; D unclear. V shed 9 bases and J shed 5 bases, with 10 bases lying between them. The CDR3 spans 11 residues. Germline CDR1 is SNHLY and CDR2 is FYNNEI. The variable domain in full, completed from reference TRBV2 and TRBJ1-1, reads EPEVTQTPSHQVTQMGQEVILRCVPISNHLYFYWYRQILGQKVEFLVSFYNNEISEKSEIFDDQFSVERPDGSNFTLKIRSTKLEDSAMYFCASPAATEAFFGQGTRLTVV.

The chain carries TRBV18 and TRBJ1-2; TRBD1 is a possible D gene (6 bases). Germline CDR1 is KGHSH and CDR2 is LQKENI. This CDR3 is built from 16 residues. Deletions cut 3 bases from V and 2 bases from J, with 16 bases between. CDR3 protein: CASSPLGTILNYGYTF. The CDR3, as DNA: TGTGCCAGCTCACCTCTTGGGACAATCTTAAACTATGGCTACACCTTC.

The chain joins TRBV5-1 to TRBJ2-5; 7 positions agree with TRBD1. This CDR3 spans 13 amino acids. The V and J ends lost 7 bases and 2 bases, in that order; junction bases with no gene match: 5. Germline assignment: CDR1 SGHRS and CDR2 YFSETQ. The CDR3 DNA reads TGCGCCAGCCAGGGGGTTGGGCAAGAGACCCAGTACTTC. Translation: CASQGVGQETQYF.

The chain combines TRBV11-2 with TRBJ2-7; TRBD1 matches at 8 bases. V was clipped by 1 base and J by 3 bases; unmatched bases: 8. CDR3 size: 16 residues. The germline V gene encodes CDR1 SGHAT and CDR2 FQNNGV. This CDR3 reads CASSLGDRGKYYEQYF. The CDR3 DNA reads as TGTGCCAGCAGCTTAGGAGACAGGGGAAAGTACTACGAGCAGTACTTC.

This clone was observed once. J is TRBJ1-1 and V is TRBV19; 11 nucleotides agree with TRBD1. The ends lost 5 bases at V and 1 base at J; junction bases unmatched: 6. This CDR3 contains 16 residues. Germline CDR1 LNHDA, CDR2 SQIVND (reference sequence). The CDR3 DNA reads TGTGCCAGTAGTGCCAGGACAGGGGGCAGGAACACTGAAGCTTTCTTT. Translated, it gives CASSARTGGRNTEAFF.

This chain joins TRBV10-2 and TRBJ2-2; the D gene is possibly TRBD1 (6 bases). The CDR3 length is 18 residues. Germline-derived CDR1 and CDR2 are WSHSY and SAAADI. V lost 7 bases and J lost 3, with 24 bases in between. The CDR3 sequence: CASTVPKQGEEDTGELFF. The CDR3 DNA follows: TGCGCCAGCACCGTCCCTAAACAGGGCGAAGAGGACACCGGGGAGCTGTTTTTT.